This T cell receptor (beta chain) is from a study of T cell changes during pregnancy in multiple sclerosis. TCRdb's copy holds only in-frame clones and misses some; the assay was immunoSEQ multiplex PCR. This table has 34,000 or so clones, approximately 91% appearing once. V was trimmed by 0 bases and J by 7 bases, leaving 10 bases between them. This CDR3 comprises 13 residues. Germline CDR1 reads MGHRA; CDR2 reads YSYEKL. The TCR originated in a female donor in good health, enrolled as a control in a pregnancy study. V usage is TRBV4-1 and J usage is TRBJ2-7, with D possibly matching TRBD1 (6 bases). The material sequenced was peripheral blood, taken in the second trimester of pregnancy. CDR3 bases: TGCGCCAGCAGCCAAGAGGGGGCTATGGAGCAGTACTTC. It encodes CASSQEGAMEQYF.